The next 5 T cell receptor beta chains were all read from a single sample in a study. TCRdb re-derived calls from the RT-PCR reads in MiXCR, one entry per CDR3 protein. The table has more than 550,000 distinct CDR3 sequences, approximately 15% seen once; the top ten hold 3% to 4.5%. Sequencing input: memory CD4+ T cells from blood. The receptor set was obtained from a female donor in good health, serving as a healthy control.

This clonotype was counted ten times or more. This sequence joins TRBV7-6 and TRBJ1-2; possibly TRBD1 for D (5 bases). The CDR3 runs 13 residues. The V end lost 3 bases, the J end lost 6 bases, and 11 bases lay between the germline ends. Germline CDR1 and CDR2: SGHVS and FNYEAQ. The CDR3 coding sequence is TGTGCCAGCAGCTTGCAAGGGGTGAATGGCTACACCTTC. As protein: CASSLQGVNGYTF.

The V call is TRBV20-1, the J call TRBJ2-7; D is undetermined. There are 13 residues in the CDR3. Germline lookup yields CDR1 DFQATT and CDR2 SNEGSKA (reference sequence). The DNA of the CDR3 is TGCATCCCCGAGAGCCAGAGCTCCTACGAGCAGTACTTC. Protein sequence: CIPESQSSYEQYF.

Ten or more counts support this clonotype. The V gene is TRBV20-1, the J gene TRBJ2-5, with a tentative D call TRBD2 (5 bases). V lost 5 bases and J 1 base, leaving 11 bases between the germline ends. CDR3 size: 13 residues. Germline V CDR1 and CDR2: DFQATT, SNEGSKA (reference sequence). The CDR3 DNA sequence: TGCAGTGCTCTTATCCGGGGCCAAGAGACCCAGTACTTC. Its translation is CSALIRGQETQYF.

This clonotype was picked up a small number of times. This chain joins TRBV7-2 and TRBJ2-7, with 7 bases lining up with TRBD1. The CDR3 loop spans 12 amino acids. V trimming: 5 bases; J trimming: 9 bases; junction bases outside the gene matches: 7. CDR1 is SGHTA and CDR2 is FQGNSA in the germline V gene. This chain's CDR3 is CASSRDRVWQYF. The CDR3 region has the DNA TGTGCCAGCAGCCGGGACAGAGTTTGGCAGTACTTC.

This clonotype has only a few counts. This chain connects TRBV10-3 to TRBJ1-3; 10 nucleotides match TRBD1. V trimming: 0 bases; J trimming: 6 bases; junction bases outside the gene matches: 5. Germline CDR1 is ENHRY and CDR2 is SYGVKD. The length of the CDR3 is 16 residues. DNA of the CDR3: TGTGCCATCAGTGAGTCGTTTGGGACAGGGGAAAACACCATATATTTT. This translates into CAISESFGTGENTIYF.